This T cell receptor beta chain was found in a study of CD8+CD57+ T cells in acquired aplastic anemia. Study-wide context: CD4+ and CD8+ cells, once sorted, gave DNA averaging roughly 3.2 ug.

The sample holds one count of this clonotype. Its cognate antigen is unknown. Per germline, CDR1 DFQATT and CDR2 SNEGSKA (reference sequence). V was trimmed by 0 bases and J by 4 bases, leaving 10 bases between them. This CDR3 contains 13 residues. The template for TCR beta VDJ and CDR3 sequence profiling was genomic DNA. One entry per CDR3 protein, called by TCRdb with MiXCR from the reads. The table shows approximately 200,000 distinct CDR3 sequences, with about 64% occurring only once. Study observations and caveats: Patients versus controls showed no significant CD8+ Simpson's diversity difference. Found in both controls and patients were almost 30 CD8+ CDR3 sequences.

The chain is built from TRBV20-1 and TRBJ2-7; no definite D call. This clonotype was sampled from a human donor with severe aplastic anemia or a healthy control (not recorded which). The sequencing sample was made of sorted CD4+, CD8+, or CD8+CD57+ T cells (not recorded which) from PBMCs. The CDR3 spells CSARDLRGYEQYF. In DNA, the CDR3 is TGCAGTGCTAGAGATTTGAGAGGATACGAGCAGTACTTC.